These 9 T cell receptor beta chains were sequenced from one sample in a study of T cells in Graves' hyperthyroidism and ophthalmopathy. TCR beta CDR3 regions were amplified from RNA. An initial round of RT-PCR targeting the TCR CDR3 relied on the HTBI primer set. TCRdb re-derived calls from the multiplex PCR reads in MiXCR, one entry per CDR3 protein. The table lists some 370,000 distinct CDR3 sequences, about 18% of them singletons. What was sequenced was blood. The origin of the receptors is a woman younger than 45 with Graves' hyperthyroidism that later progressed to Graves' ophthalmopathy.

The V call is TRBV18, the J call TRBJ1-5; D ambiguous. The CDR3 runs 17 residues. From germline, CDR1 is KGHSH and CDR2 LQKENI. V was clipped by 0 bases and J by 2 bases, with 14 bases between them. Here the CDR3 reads CASSPPQGIGGNQPQHF. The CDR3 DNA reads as TGTGCCAGCTCACCACCGCAAGGGATCGGGGGCAATCAGCCCCAGCATTTT.

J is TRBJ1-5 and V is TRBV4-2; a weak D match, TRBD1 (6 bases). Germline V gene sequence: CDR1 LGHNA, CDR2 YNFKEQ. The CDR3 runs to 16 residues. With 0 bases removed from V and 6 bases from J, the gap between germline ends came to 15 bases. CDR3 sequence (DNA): TGTGCCAGCAGCCAAGATCTTTTGGGGGCTGGTCAGCCCCAGCATTTT. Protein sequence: CASSQDLLGAGQPQHF.

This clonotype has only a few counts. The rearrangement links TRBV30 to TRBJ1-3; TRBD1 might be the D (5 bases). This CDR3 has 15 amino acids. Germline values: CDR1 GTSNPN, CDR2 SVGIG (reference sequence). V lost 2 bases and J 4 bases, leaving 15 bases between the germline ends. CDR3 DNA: TGTGCCTGGAGTTGGGTGAGGACAACGGGAAACACCATATATTTT. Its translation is CAWSWVRTTGNTIYF.

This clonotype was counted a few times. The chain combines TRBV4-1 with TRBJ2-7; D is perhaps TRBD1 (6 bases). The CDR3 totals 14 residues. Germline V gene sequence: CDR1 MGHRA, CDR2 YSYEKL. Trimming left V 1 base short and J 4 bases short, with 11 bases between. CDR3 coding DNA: TGCGCCAGCAGCCAAGGCACAGGGCTATACGAGCAGTACTTC. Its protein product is CASSQGTGLYEQYF.

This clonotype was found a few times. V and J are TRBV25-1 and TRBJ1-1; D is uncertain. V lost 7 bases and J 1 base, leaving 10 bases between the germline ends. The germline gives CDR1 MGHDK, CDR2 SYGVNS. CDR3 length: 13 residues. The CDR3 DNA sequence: TGTGCCAGCACAGGCAGATCGAACACTGAAGCTTTCTTT. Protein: CASTGRSNTEAFF.

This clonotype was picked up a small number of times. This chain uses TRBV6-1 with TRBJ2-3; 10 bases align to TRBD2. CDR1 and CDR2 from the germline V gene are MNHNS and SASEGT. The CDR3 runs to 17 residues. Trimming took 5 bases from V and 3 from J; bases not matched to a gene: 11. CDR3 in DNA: TGTGCCAGCAGTTACCAGAGCGGGGGGGCCGCGACAGATACGCAGTATTTT. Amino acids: CASSYQSGGAATDTQYF.

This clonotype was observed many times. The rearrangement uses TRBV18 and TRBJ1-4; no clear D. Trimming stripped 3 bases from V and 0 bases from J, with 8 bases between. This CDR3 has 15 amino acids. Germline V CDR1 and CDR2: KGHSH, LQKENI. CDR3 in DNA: TGTGCCAGCTCACCTAAACCCGCAACTAATGAAAAACTGTTTTTT. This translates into CASSPKPATNEKLFF.

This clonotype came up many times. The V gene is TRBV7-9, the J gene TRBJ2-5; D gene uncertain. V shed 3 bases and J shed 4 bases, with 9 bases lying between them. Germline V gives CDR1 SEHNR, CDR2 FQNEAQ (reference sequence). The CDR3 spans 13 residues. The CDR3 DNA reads TGTGCCAGCAGCTTGACCTCGGGAGAGACCCAGTACTTC. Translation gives CASSLTSGETQYF.

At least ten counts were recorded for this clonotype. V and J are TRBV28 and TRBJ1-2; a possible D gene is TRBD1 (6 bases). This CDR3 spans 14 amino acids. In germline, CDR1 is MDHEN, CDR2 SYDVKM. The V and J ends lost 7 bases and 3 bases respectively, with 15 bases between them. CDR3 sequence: CASTHNRVDYGYTF. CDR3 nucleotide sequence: TGTGCCAGCACCCATAACAGGGTTGACTATGGCTACACCTTC.